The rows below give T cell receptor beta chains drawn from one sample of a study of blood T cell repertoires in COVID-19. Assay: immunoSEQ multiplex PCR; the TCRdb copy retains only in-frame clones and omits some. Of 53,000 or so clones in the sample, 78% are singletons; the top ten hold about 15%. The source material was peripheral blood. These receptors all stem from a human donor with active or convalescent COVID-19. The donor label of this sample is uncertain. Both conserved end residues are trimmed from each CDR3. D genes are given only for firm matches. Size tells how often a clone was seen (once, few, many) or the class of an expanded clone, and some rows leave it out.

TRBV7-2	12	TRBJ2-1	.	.	ASSLSPSSHEQF
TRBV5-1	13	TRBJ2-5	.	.	ASSRPNRVGETQY
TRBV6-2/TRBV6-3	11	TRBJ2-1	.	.	ASSYTGLPEQF
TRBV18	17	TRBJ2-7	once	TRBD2	ASSPPLLAGGIGVGEQY
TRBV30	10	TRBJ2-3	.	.	AWTRSTDTQY
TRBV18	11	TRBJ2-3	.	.	ASSPGLTDTQY
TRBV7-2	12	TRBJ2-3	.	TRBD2	ASSPGLAPDTQY
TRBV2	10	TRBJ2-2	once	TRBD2	ASQREAGELF
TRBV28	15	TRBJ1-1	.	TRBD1	ASSTVGTGTMNTEAF
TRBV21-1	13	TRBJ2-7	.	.	ASRPKGQGNGEQY
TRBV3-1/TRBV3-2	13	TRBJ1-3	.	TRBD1	ASSPDRASGNTIY
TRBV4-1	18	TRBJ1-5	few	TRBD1	ASSQDGAGQGVYSNQPQH
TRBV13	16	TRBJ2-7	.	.	ASSLRNIQGLSSYEQY
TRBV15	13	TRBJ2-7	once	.	ATSRVEDYTYEQY
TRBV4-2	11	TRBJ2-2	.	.	ASSRGGYGELF
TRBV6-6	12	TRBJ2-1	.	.	ASSYGPDYNEQF
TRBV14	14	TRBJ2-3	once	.	ASSQGNSGSTDTQY
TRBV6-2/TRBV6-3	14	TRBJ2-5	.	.	ASSHGVLESQETQY